The rows below give T cell receptor beta chains drawn from one sample of a study of shared clonotypes between healthy human individuals. Only in-frame clones appear in the TCRdb table, and some are missing; sequencing was by immunoSEQ multiplex PCR. The sample lists roughly 1,000,000 clones, 70% to 80% occurring once. The sequencing sample was made of memory CD4+ T cells from PBMCs. These receptors all stem from a man younger than 30 in good health. Some clones in this sample may be carry-over from other donors' samples. CDR3s include the opening cysteine and the closing phenylalanine or tryptophan. The D gene is left open where the match is weak. Where a row states a size, it is once, few, many or the class of an expanded clone; other rows omit it.

NA | TRBJ1-2 | TRBV29-1 | NA | CSVSSNYGYTF | TGCAGCGTTTCCTCTAACTATGGCTACACCTTC
NA | TRBJ1-1 | TRBV7-8 | NA | CASSLVNTEAFF | TGTGCCAGCAGCCTTGTGAACACTGAAGCTTTCTTT
NA | TRBJ2-7 | TRBV28 | NA | CASSQHRDAGEQYF | TGTGCCAGCAGTCAACACCGGGACGCTGGCGAGCAGTACTTC
TRBD1 | TRBJ2-7 | TRBV5-1 | NA | CASSLGQGFSYEQYF | TGCGCCAGCAGCCTGGGACAGGGATTCTCCTACGAGCAGTACTTC
NA | TRBJ2-6 | TRBV7-3 | NA | CASSLLPGSAGANVLTF | TGTGCCAGCAGCTTACTACCGGGGTCGGCTGGGGCCAACGTCCTGACTTTC
NA | TRBJ1-1 | TRBV7-9 | NA | CASSPGEAFF | TGTGCCAGCAGTCCAGGTGAAGCTTTCTTT
NA | TRBJ2-7 | TRBV28 | NA | CASSSPGRMATYEQYF | TGTGCCAGCAGTTCCCCCGGGAGAATGGCGACCTACGAGCAGTACTTC
TRBD1 | TRBJ2-4 | TRBV28 | few | CASSHLTGVENIQYF | TGTGCCAGCAGCCACCTCACAGGGGTGGAAAACATTCAGTACTTC
TRBD2 | TRBJ2-5 | TRBV2 | NA | CAIGTSGVGETQYF | TGTGCCATCGGGACTAGCGGTGTAGGAGAGACCCAGTACTTC
NA | TRBJ2-6 | TRBV28 | once | CASSGVRAGANVLTF | TGTGCCAGCAGTGGGGTACGGGCTGGGGCCAACGTCCTGACTTTC
TRBD1 | TRBJ2-6 | TRBV4-3 | NA | CASSQEVVGQGSVPGANVLTF | TGCGCCAGCAGCCAAGAAGTAGTCGGACAGGGGTCCGTGCCTGGGGCCAACGTCCTGACTTTC
NA | TRBJ2-4 | TRBV10-2 | NA | CASSDGIAKNIQYF | TGCGCCAGCAGTGATGGTATAGCCAAAAACATTCAGTACTTC
TRBD1 | TRBJ1-1 | TRBV7-9 | NA | CASSLFGGQDTEAFF | TGTGCCAGCAGCTTATTTGGGGGACAGGACACTGAAGCTTTCTTT
NA | TRBJ2-1 | TRBV11-2 | NA | CASSLQGSEQFF | TGTGCCAGCAGCTTACAGGGCAGTGAGCAGTTCTTC
TRBD1 | TRBJ1-5 | TRBV5-8 | NA | CASSLTGGFQPQHF | TGTGCCAGCAGCTTGACAGGGGGCTTTCAGCCCCAGCATTTT
NA | TRBJ2-5 | TRBV10-3 | NA | CAISESTPETQYF | TGTGCCATCAGTGAGTCGACTCCGGAGACCCAGTACTTC
TRBD1 | TRBJ2-2 | TRBV9 | NA | CASSVVGTGSGELFF | TGTGCCAGCAGCGTAGTTGGGACAGGGTCCGGGGAGCTGTTTTTT
TRBD2 | TRBJ2-5 | TRBV11-2 | once | CASSLIAGGPLETQYF | TGTGCCAGCAGCCTCATAGCGGGAGGGCCCCTGGAGACCCAGTACTTC
TRBD2 | TRBJ2-3 | TRBV6-5 | NA | CASSYWGTNLDTQYF | TGTGCCAGCAGTTACTGGGGGACTAACCTAGATACGCAGTATTTT
TRBD1 | TRBJ2-7 | TRBV18 | NA | CASSDRVGEYEQYF | TGTGCCAGCTCAGACAGGGTAGGCGAGTATGAGCAGTACTTC
NA | TRBJ2-1 | TRBV5-4 | NA | CASSGAGAYNEQFF | TGTGCCAGCAGCGGGGCAGGGGCTTACAATGAGCAGTTCTTC
TRBD1 | TRBJ1-2 | TRBV5-6 | NA | CASTRAGTGYGYTF | TGTGCCAGCACCAGAGCAGGGACAGGGTATGGCTACACCTTC
TRBD1 | TRBJ1-2 | TRBV5-4 | NA | CASSRSDRSYGYTF | TGTGCCAGCAGCCGGTCGGACAGGAGCTATGGCTACACCTTC
NA | TRBJ1-1 | TRBV7-2 | NA | CASSEGDDTEAFF | TGTGCCAGCAGTGAGGGGGATGACACTGAAGCTTTCTTT
NA | TRBJ2-2 | TRBV7-2 | few | CASSLLGGELFF | TGTGCCAGCAGCCTGCTGGGCGGGGAGCTGTTTTTT
NA | TRBJ2-5 | TRBV5-1 | NA | CASSLTGGKVQETQYF | TGCGCCAGCAGCTTGACCGGGGGAAAGGTCCAAGAGACCCAGTACTTC
NA | TRBJ2-5 | TRBV5-6 | NA | CASSSLRRGGGQETQYF | TGTGCCAGCAGCTCCCTTAGGAGGGGGGGCGGCCAAGAGACCCAGTACTTC
NA | TRBJ2-2 | TRBV5-1 | NA | CASSFLTGTNTGELFF | TGCGCCAGCAGCTTTTTGACAGGAACTAACACCGGGGAGCTGTTTTTT
NA | TRBJ1-2 | TRBV10-2 | NA | CASSEGAFYGYTF | TGCGCCAGCAGTGAAGGCGCCTTTTATGGCTACACCTTC
TRBD2 | TRBJ2-2 | TRBV6-5 | few | CASSFVAGDVGGELFF | TGTGCCAGCAGTTTTGTCGCGGGAGACGTTGGCGGGGAGCTGTTTTTT
TRBD2 | TRBJ2-7 | TRBV7-9 | NA | CASSPSGGSEQYF | TGTGCCAGCAGCCCCAGCGGCGGGAGCGAGCAGTACTTC
NA | TRBJ1-1 | TRBV5-8 | NA | CASSLDGPNTEAFF | TGTGCCAGCAGCTTGGATGGGCCGAACACTGAAGCTTTCTTT
NA | TRBJ2-7 | TRBV4-1 | NA | CASRRAFSDSYEQYF | TGCGCCAGCAGGAGAGCATTTAGCGATTCCTACGAGCAGTACTTC
TRBD2 | TRBJ2-7 | TRBV15 | NA | CATSRLGGSSYEQYF | TGTGCCACCAGCAGGTTGGGCGGGAGCTCCTACGAGCAGTACTTC
NA | TRBJ1-2 | TRBV7-3 | once | CASSLTSGGGYTF | TGTGCCAGCAGCTTAACGTCGGGGGGTGGCTACACCTTC
TRBD2 | TRBJ2-4 | TRBV7-6 | NA | CASSPTWGGVYAKNIQYF | TGTGCCAGCAGCCCCACGTGGGGAGGGGTCTATGCCAAAAACATTCAGTACTTC
NA | TRBJ1-1 | TRBV5-1 | once | CASSLLEGANTEAFF | TGCGCCAGCAGCTTGTTGGAGGGTGCGAACACTGAAGCTTTCTTT
NA | TRBJ2-6 | TRBV6-1 | NA | CASKGSEAGANVLTF | TGTGCCAGCAAAGGGTCGGAAGCTGGGGCCAACGTCCTGACTTTC
TRBD2 | TRBJ2-7 | TRBV5-1 | NA | CASSLAVSGVFSYEQYF | TGCGCCAGCAGCTTGGCCGTAAGCGGGGTCTTCTCCTACGAGCAGTACTTC
NA | TRBJ2-3 | TRBV6-6 | NA | CASSQEGVTDTQYF | TGTGCCAGCAGCCAGGAGGGGGTGACAGATACGCAGTATTTT
NA | TRBJ2-6 | TRBV27 | many | CASSFEQAGANVLTF | TGTGCCAGCAGTTTTGAACAGGCTGGGGCCAACGTCCTGACTTTC
NA | TRBJ1-2 | TRBV4-3 | NA | CASSQASDSRGNYGYTF | TGCGCCAGCAGCCAAGCGTCGGACAGCCGGGGGAACTATGGCTACACCTTC
NA | TRBJ1-2 | TRBV27 | NA | CASSLGGAGNYGYTF | TGTGCCAGCAGTTTAGGGGGAGCAGGGAACTATGGCTACACCTTC
TRBD2 | TRBJ2-1 | TRBV28 | NA | CASSSGTSLSEQFF | TGTGCCAGCAGCTCCGGGACTAGCTTAAGTGAGCAGTTCTTC
NA | TRBJ2-5 | TRBV15 | NA | CATSKVGETQYF | TGTGCCACCAGCAAGGTGGGCGAGACCCAGTACTTC
NA | TRBJ2-1 | TRBV7-3 | NA | CASSLLSGLSYNEQFF | TGTGCCAGCAGCCTCCTTTCGGGGCTCTCCTACAATGAGCAGTTCTTC
NA | TRBJ1-1 | TRBV29-1 | NA | CSVAGAGEAFF | TGCAGCGTTGCAGGGGCCGGTGAAGCTTTCTTT
TRBD1 | TRBJ2-5 | TRBV10-3 | NA | CAISESGTGIAETQYF | TGTGCCATCAGTGAGTCGGGGACAGGGATAGCAGAGACCCAGTACTTC
TRBD1 | TRBJ2-1 | TRBV14 | NA | CASSQGPWTGKQFF | TGTGCCAGCAGCCAAGGTCCCTGGACAGGGAAGCAGTTCTTC
NA | TRBJ1-1 | TRBV5-4 | NA | CASSAQQGANTEAFF | TGTGCCAGCAGCGCCCAACAGGGTGCGAACACTGAAGCTTTCTTT
NA | TRBJ2-3 | TRBV25-1 | NA | CASQEGGRDTQYF | TGTGCCAGCCAGGAAGGGGGTAGAGATACGCAGTATTTT